This TCR beta chain came from a study of molecular identifiers for immune sequencing clone quantification. V was trimmed by 2 bases and J by 11 bases, leaving 18 bases between them. The germline V gene encodes CDR1 SEHNR and CDR2 FQNEAQ (reference sequence). The CDR3 extends over 14 amino acids. This clonotype was observed many times. TCRdb analysed the PCR reads with MiXCR anew, one entry per CDR3 protein. Of about 640,000 distinct CDR3 sequences in the sample, about 20% were seen once. The chain links TRBV7-9 to TRBJ1-1; D remains ambiguous. Sequenced: naive CD8+ T cells from blood, with Jurkat cell RNA spiked in. As to subset: FACS-sorted CD8+CD4-CCR7+CD45RA+ naive T cells. The sequence was collected from a human donor in good health. Some libraries in this study had Jurkat cell RNA spiked in. The CDR3 region has the DNA TGTGCCAGCAGCTTAACCAGCTCATCCGAAACGGCTTTCTTT. The encoded protein is CASSLTSSSETAFF. Combining the CDR3 with reference TRBV7-9 and TRBJ1-1 gives the whole variable domain DTGVSQNPRHKITKRGQNVTFRCDPISEHNRLYWYRQTLGQGPEFLTYFQNEAQLEKSRLLSDRFSAERPKGSFSTLEIQRTEQGDSAMYLCASSLTSSSETAFFGQGTRLTVV.